This T cell receptor beta chain appears in the sequencing data of a study of vaccination effects on CD4 cells after COVID-19. Data came from immunoSEQ multiplex PCR; TCRdb stores just in-frame clones and leaves some out. The sample has 60,000 to 65,000 clones; about 79% are singletons. Note on this clone: The antigen is not known.

Before any sequencing was done, the ViraFEST assay used viral peptide pools to expand antigen-specific CD4+ T cells. Investigators separated out CD4+ T cells once around nine days of culture had passed. Nucleocapsid antibodies were negative in the vaccine recipients, who had never had SARS-CoV-2 infection. PBMC were cultured at roughly 2 million per well with around 9.2 IU/ml IL-2 and 8 to 10 ug/ml peptides. The sequences come from CD4+ T cells from PBMCs cultured with HCoV-OC43 spike peptides, collected before COVID-19 vaccination. The subset was: HCoV-OC43 spike overlapping peptide pool stimulation. This sequence was found in a human donor who received a COVID-19 vaccine.

CDR3 bases: TGTGCCAGTAGTATATACAGCAACTATGGCTACACCTTC. It specifies CASSIYSNYGYTF. The chain carries TRBV19 and TRBJ1-2; D uncertain. With 2 bases removed from V and 2 bases from J, the gap between germline ends came to 6 bases. Germline-derived CDR1 and CDR2 are LNHDA and SQIVND (reference sequence). The CDR3 runs to 13 residues.